The subject of this entry is one TCR beta chain. Its cognate antigen is unknown. The sample originates from a study of OX40 agonist ivuxolimab in advanced cancers. Assay: immunoSEQ multiplex PCR; the TCRdb copy retains only in-frame clones and omits some. The data show tens of thousands of clones, 90% to 95% seen once. Trimming pared 3 bases from V and 0 bases from J, leaving 11 bases between. Per germline, CDR1 SQVTM and CDR2 ANQGSEA. The CDR3 has 14 amino acids. Points from the study as a whole: Several nonresponders also turned out to have low normalized T-cell clonal expansion. Researchers did not determine the expanded peripheral T cells' antigen specificity. Blood T cells, both CD4+ and CD8+, expanded clonally by week 6 at 0.1 to 3.0 mg/kg. Among the lowest peripheral clonal expansion occurred in 0.1-3.0 mg/kg partial responders.

This chain links TRBV29-1 with TRBJ1-1; no clear D gene. This receptor was taken from an adult with an advanced solid tumor such as melanoma, head and neck, liver or kidney cancer. The sample here was CD4+ or CD8+ T cells sorted from blood, taken in a trial of the OX40 agonist ivuxolimab. Here the CDR3 reads CSVDRRGMNTEAFF. Written as DNA, the CDR3 is TGCAGCGTTGATCGGAGAGGGATGAACACTGAAGCTTTCTTT.